This entry lists 28 T cell receptor beta chains sequenced from one sample in a study of blood T cell repertoires in COVID-19. The protocol was immunoSEQ multiplex PCR, while the TCRdb copy is restricted to in-frame clones and leaves out a portion. In the table there are 190,000 or so clones, roughly 89% of which are singletons. The specimen was peripheral blood. The receptors shown here come from a man in his fifties or sixties with acute or convalescent COVID-19.

A remark on this clone: Other DNA variants within this sample encode the same CDR3. The V call is TRBV7-9, the J call TRBJ2-3; 9 positions match TRBD2. The germline V gene encodes CDR1 SEHNR and CDR2 FQNEAQ (reference sequence). This CDR3 contains 16 residues. The J segment lost 1 base and the V segment lost 1 base, leaving 3 bases of the junction unmatched. Written as DNA, the CDR3 is TGTGCCAGCAGCTTAGTAATAGCGGGGGGCACAGATACGCAGTATTTT. This translates into CASSLVIAGGTDTQYF. The whole variable domain, remainder taken from reference TRBV7-9 and TRBJ2-3, is DTGVSQNPRHKITKRGQNVTFRCDPISEHNRLYWYRQTLGQGPEFLTYFQNEAQLEKSRLLSDRFSAERPKGSFSTLEIQRTEQGDSAMYLCASSLVIAGGTDTQYFGPGTRLTVL.

This clone appeared a single time. V usage is TRBV12-3 or TRBV12-4 and J usage is TRBJ2-1; 8 positions agree with TRBD2. The CDR3 sequence is 13 residues long. Losses at the gene ends were 11 bases for V and 9 bases for J; bases not matched to a gene: 12. In DNA, the CDR3 is TGTGCCGTCGGACGGGGGGGGGATTCTGAGCAGTTCTTC. Translating it yields CAVGRGGDSEQFF.

This clone was picked up one time. This rearrangement joins TRBV19 to TRBJ1-2, with D unclear. The germline V and J ends were trimmed by 0 bases and 6 bases, with 14 bases remaining between them. The germline V gene encodes CDR1 LNHDA and CDR2 SQIVND (reference sequence). CDR3 length: 15 amino acids. For the CDR3, the DNA is TGTGCCAGTAGTATAGAGATCACACGTCTCAATGGCTACACCTTC. Translation gives CASSIEITRLNGYTF.

V is TRBV7-3 and J is TRBJ1-4; D call uncertain. Per germline, CDR1 SGHTA and CDR2 FQGTGA. This CDR3 comprises 11 residues. Trimming left V 5 bases short and J 12 bases short, with 10 bases between. This chain's CDR3 is CASSEQRELFF. CDR3 in DNA: TGTGCCAGCAGCGAGCAGAGGGAACTGTTTTTT.

The chain links TRBV2 to TRBJ2-7; no definite D call. The CDR3 contains 13 residues. The V and J ends lost 2 bases and 2 bases respectively, with 7 bases between them. Per germline, CDR1 SNHLY and CDR2 FYNNEI. CDR3 loop: CASSEHSTYEQYF. The CDR3 DNA reads TGTGCCAGCAGTGAACACTCTACCTACGAGCAGTACTTC.

V and J are TRBV2 and TRBJ1-2; weak D call: TRBD1 (6 bases). CDR3 length equals 13 residues. Germline CDR1 and CDR2: SNHLY and FYNNEI. The V end lost 2 bases, the J end lost 2 bases, and 6 bases lay between the germline ends. The CDR3 nucleotides read TGTGCCAGCAGTGAAAGGGGGAACTATGGCTACACCTTC. Its translation is CASSERGNYGYTF.

V and J are TRBV6-1 and TRBJ1-3; no definite D call. Per germline, CDR1 MNHNS and CDR2 SASEGT. The CDR3 is 14 residues long. V was trimmed by 2 bases and J by 8 bases, leaving 13 bases between them. As DNA, the CDR3 is TGTGCCAGCAGTGAACCCCCTCAGGTGCACACCATATATTTT. Protein product: CASSEPPQVHTIYF.

This clone is a singleton in its sample. The same CDR3 also results from other DNA sequences found in this sample. This chain connects TRBV5-1 to TRBJ1-4; the D gene is possibly TRBD1 (5 bases). This CDR3 is 14 amino acids long. V shed 5 bases and J shed 7 bases, with 15 bases lying between them. Germline V CDR1 and CDR2: SGHRS, YFSETQ. DNA for the CDR3: TGCGCCAGCAGTTCCGGGACTGGAGGTGAAAAACTGTTTTTT. Its translation is CASSSGTGGEKLFF.

The V call is TRBV5-4, the J call TRBJ1-6; no clear D. The CDR3 is 13 amino acids. In germline, CDR1 is SGHNT, CDR2 YYREEE (reference sequence). The V end was cut by 4 bases, the J end by 7 bases, with 9 bases between. The DNA for the CDR3 is TGTGCCAGCAGCCTAGACCAAAATTCACCCCTCCACTTT. Residues: CASSLDQNSPLHF.

V usage is TRBV7-9 and J usage is TRBJ2-1; 13 bases map to TRBD2. The CDR3 has 16 residues. Unmatched junction bases numbered 8, after V lost 4 bases and J lost 8 bases. Germline V lookup: CDR1 SEHNR, CDR2 FQNEAQ (reference sequence). The CDR3 DNA follows: TGTGCCAGCAGCTCGACGACTAGCGGGGGGTATGATGAGCAGTTCTTC. This codes for CASSSTTSGGYDEQFF.

Turning to this clone: This sample includes further DNA sequences coding for the same CDR3. V usage is TRBV27 and J usage is TRBJ1-4; 9 nucleotides line up with TRBD1. This CDR3 has 14 amino acids. Germline trimming cut 8 bases from V and 8 bases from J; bases unmatched to any gene: 9. CDR1 MNHEY and CDR2 SMNVEV come from the germline V gene (reference sequence). In DNA form, the CDR3 reads TGTGCCAGCTCCCTGGGACAGGGACGGGAAAAACTGTTTTTT. Translation gives CASSLGQGREKLFF.

The V and J genes are TRBV11-2 and TRBJ2-5, with D perhaps TRBD1 (6 bases). The CDR3 is made up of 15 amino acids. Trimming left V 5 bases short and J 2 bases short, with 15 bases between. Germline V gene lookup returns CDR1 SGHAT and CDR2 FQNNGV. The CDR3 bases are TGTGCCAGCAGCCTCGGGGCAGGGGAACAAGAGACCCAGTACTTC. Its protein is CASSLGAGEQETQYF.

The CDR3 region has the DNA TGTGCCAGCAGCTCTCCCGGGACTAGCGGGCCCCAATACAATGAGCAGTTCTTC. Translated, it gives CASSSPGTSGPQYNEQFF. This chain links TRBV3-1 (or the pseudogene TRBV3-2) with TRBJ2-1; 12 bases fit TRBD2. The CDR3 totals 18 residues. The germline V gene has CDR1 LGHDT and CDR2 YNNKEL (reference sequence). V was pared by 5 bases and J by 4 bases, with 12 bases of the junction left unmatched.

This clone was counted a single time. The chain recombines TRBV7-3 with TRBJ2-1; TRBD2 is a possible D gene (6 bases). V was pared by 1 base and J by 10 bases, with 11 bases between. Germline CDR1 is SGHTA and CDR2 is FQGTGA. This CDR3 is built from 13 residues. CDR3 DNA sequence: TGTGCCAGCAGCTTAAGACGGGAGTACGAGCAGTTCTTC. Its translation: CASSLRREYEQFF.

The chain joins TRBV5-1 to TRBJ2-3, with TRBD1 identical over 10 bases. The germline V gene has CDR1 SGHRS and CDR2 YFSETQ. V lost 4 bases to trimming and J lost 3 bases; unmatched junction nucleotides: 2. The CDR3 sequence is 14 residues long. As DNA, the CDR3 is TGCGCCAGCAGCGTGGGACAGGGGACAGATACGCAGTATTTT. Its protein is CASSVGQGTDTQYF.

J is TRBJ2-7 and V is TRBV3-1 (or the pseudogene TRBV3-2), with TRBD2 identical over 11 bases. Per the germline V gene, CDR1 is LGHDT and CDR2 is YNNKEL (reference sequence). The CDR3 is 16 residues long. The trim removed 3 bases at V and 2 bases at J, leaving 6 bases unmatched. The CDR3 DNA reads as TGTGCCAGCAGCCAGGCTACTAGCGGGAGTCCCTACGAGCAGTACTTC. Translating it yields CASSQATSGSPYEQYF.

The rearrangement joins TRBV4-2 to TRBJ2-1; 7 nucleotides line up with TRBD1. The germline gives CDR1 LGHNA, CDR2 YNFKEQ. J lost 2 bases, V lost 1 base, and 11 bases had no gene match. The CDR3 consists of 18 residues. This chain's CDR3 is CASSQGTGLGPTYNEQFF. The CDR3, as DNA: TGTGCCAGCAGCCAAGGGACAGGCCTAGGCCCTACCTACAATGAGCAGTTCTTC.

The rearrangement joins TRBV9 to TRBJ2-2, with TRBD1 as a possible D gene (6 bases). From germline, CDR1 is SGDLS and CDR2 YYNGEE. The V gene lost 4 bases and the J gene lost 2 bases, with 12 bases spanning the gap. The CDR3 runs to 15 residues. The CDR3 bases are TGTGCCAGCAGCTCCATAGGGGGTAACACCGGGGAGCTGTTTTTT. Translating it yields CASSSIGGNTGELFF.

The rearrangement uses TRBV27 and TRBJ1-5; unclear D gene. Germline CDR1 is MNHEY and CDR2 is SMNVEV (reference sequence). The CDR3 covers 13 residues. The V end was cut by 2 bases, the J end by 6 bases, with 8 bases between. CDR3 residues: CASSLTVGQPQHF. DNA for the CDR3: TGTGCCAGCAGTTTAACGGTCGGTCAGCCCCAGCATTTT.

The chain joins TRBV2 to TRBJ2-3; no definite D call. Germline V gene sequence: CDR1 SNHLY, CDR2 FYNNEI. The CDR3 extends over 15 amino acids. Trimming removed 7 bases at V and 0 bases at J, with 14 bases between. The CDR3 is CASTNHLVSTDTQYF. The CDR3 DNA follows: TGTGCCAGCACCAACCACTTGGTTAGCACAGATACGCAGTATTTT.

The chain employs TRBV6-5 and TRBJ2-4, with TRBD1 matching over 8 bases. Germline loops: CDR1 MNHEY, CDR2 SVGAGI. J gave up 6 bases and V 6 bases, and 7 bases lay outside the gene matches. This CDR3 is built from 14 residues. The CDR3 loop is CASSRQTGANIQYF. The CDR3 coding sequence is TGTGCCAGCAGCCGTCAGACAGGGGCAAACATTCAGTACTTC.

V and J are TRBV7-2 and TRBJ2-1, with 10 bases aligning to TRBD1. Germline V gives CDR1 SGHTA, CDR2 FQGNSA. V was pared by 4 bases and J by 6 bases, with 3 bases of the junction left unmatched. CDR3 length equals 14 residues. CDR3 amino acids: CASSSRQGANEQFF. CDR3 bases: TGTGCCAGCAGCTCCCGACAGGGGGCCAATGAGCAGTTCTTC.

This clone was detected only once. CDR3: CASSPYSPSEQFF. CDR3 bases: TGTGCCAGCAGCCCTTACTCCCCTTCCGAGCAGTTCTTC. The chain is built from TRBV6-6 and TRBJ2-1; D is unresolved. This CDR3 comprises 13 residues. Germline CDR1 and CDR2: MNHNY and SVGAGI (reference sequence). Trimming left V 6 bases short and J 10 bases short, with 16 bases between.

The J gene is TRBJ1-6, the V gene TRBV5-1, with D possibly matching TRBD1 (6 bases). CDR3 length equals 15 residues. The V and J ends lost 1 base and 6 bases respectively, with 11 bases between them. CDR1 and CDR2 from the germline V gene are SGHRS and YFSETQ. The CDR3: CASSLNGGVNSPLHF. CDR3 DNA: TGCGCCAGCAGCTTGAATGGGGGCGTTAATTCACCCCTCCACTTT.

This chain links TRBV9 with TRBJ2-3; tentatively, D is TRBD2 (6 bases). Deletions cut 0 bases from V and 2 bases from J, with 16 bases between. Germline assignment: CDR1 SGDLS and CDR2 YYNGEE. The CDR3 is 17 amino acids. The CDR3, as DNA: TGTGCCAGCAGCGTAGTTGGGTCTGCGGGGCCCACAGATACGCAGTATTTT. It codes for CASSVVGSAGPTDTQYF.

CDR3 residues: CACTPQVDSPLHF. CDR3 nucleotides: TGTGCCTGTACCCCACAGGTAGATTCACCCCTCCACTTT. The chain employs TRBV30 and TRBJ1-6, with D possibly being TRBD1 (5 bases). Germline loops: CDR1 GTSNPN, CDR2 SVGIG (reference sequence). The ends were cut back, 6 bases at V and 8 bases at J, with 14 bases in the middle. The CDR3 length is 13 residues.

V gene TRBV6-2 or TRBV6-3 combines with J gene TRBJ1-2; TRBD1 agrees at 9 bases. The V and J ends lost 2 bases and 8 bases, in that order; junction bases with no gene match: 6. The CDR3 runs to 14 residues. The V gene's germline CDR1 is MNHEY and CDR2 SVGEGT. The CDR3: CASSYPTGGRGYTF. CDR3 nucleotide sequence: TGTGCCAGCAGTTACCCGACAGGGGGTAGAGGCTACACCTTC.

The rearrangement uses TRBV19 and TRBJ2-5; TRBD1 agrees at 7 bases. V shed 5 bases, J shed 1 base, and the junction held 7 bases outside the gene matches. Germline V gene sequence: CDR1 LNHDA, CDR2 SQIVND (reference sequence). This CDR3 has 15 residues. CDR3 sequence reads: CASSVQGQFQETQYF. Written as DNA, the CDR3 is TGTGCCAGTAGTGTCCAGGGACAGTTCCAAGAGACCCAGTACTTC.